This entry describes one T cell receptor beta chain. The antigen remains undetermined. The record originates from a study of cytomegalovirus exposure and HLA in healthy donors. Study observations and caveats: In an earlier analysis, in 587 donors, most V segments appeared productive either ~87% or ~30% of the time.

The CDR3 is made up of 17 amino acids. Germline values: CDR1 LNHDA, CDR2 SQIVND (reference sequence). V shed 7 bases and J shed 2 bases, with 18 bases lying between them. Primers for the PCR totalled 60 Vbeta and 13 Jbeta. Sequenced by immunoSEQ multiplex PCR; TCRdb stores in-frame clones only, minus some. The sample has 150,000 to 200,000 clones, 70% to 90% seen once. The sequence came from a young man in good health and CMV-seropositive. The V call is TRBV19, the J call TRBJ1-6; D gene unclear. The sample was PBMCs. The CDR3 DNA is TGTGCCAGTACCCCCGACGGCCGGGTAGCCTATAATTCACCCCTCCACTTT. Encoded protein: CASTPDGRVAYNSPLHF.